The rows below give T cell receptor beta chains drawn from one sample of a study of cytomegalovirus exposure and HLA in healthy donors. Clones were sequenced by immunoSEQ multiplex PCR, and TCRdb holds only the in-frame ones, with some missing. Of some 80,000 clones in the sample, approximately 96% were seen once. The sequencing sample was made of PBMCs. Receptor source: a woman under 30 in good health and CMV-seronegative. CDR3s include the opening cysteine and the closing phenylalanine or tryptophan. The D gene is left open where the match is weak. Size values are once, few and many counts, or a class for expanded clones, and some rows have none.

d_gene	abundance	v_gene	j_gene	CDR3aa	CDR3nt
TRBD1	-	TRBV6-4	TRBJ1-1	CASSDSASWDRSNTEAFF	TGTGCCAGCAGTGACTCGGCGTCGTGGGACAGGTCGAACACTGAAGCTTTCTTT
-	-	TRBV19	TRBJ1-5	CASSVATGINQPQHF	TGTGCCAGTAGTGTCGCTACAGGGATCAATCAGCCCCAGCATTTT
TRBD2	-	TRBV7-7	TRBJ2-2	CASSSSGGTGELFF	TGTGCTAGCAGCTCTAGCGGCGGCACCGGGGAGCTGTTTTTT
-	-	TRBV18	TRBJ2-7	CASSRSTGPYEQYF	TGTGCCAGCTCACGCTCGACAGGCCCCTACGAGCAGTACTTC
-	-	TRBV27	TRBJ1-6	CASSILRGSSYNSPLHF	TGTGCCAGCAGTATACTACGGGGTAGCTCCTATAATTCACCCCTCCACTTT
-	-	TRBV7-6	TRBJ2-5	CASSILTGGAGQETQYF	TGTGCCAGCAGCATCCTAACAGGGGGGGCCGGCCAAGAGACCCAGTACTTC
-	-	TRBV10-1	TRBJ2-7	CASSDMTTGSYEQYF	TGCGCCAGCAGTGACATGACAACAGGGTCCTACGAGCAGTACTTC
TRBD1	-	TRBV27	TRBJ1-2	CASSFGDRTVQSGYTF	TGTGCCAGCAGTTTTGGGGACAGGACGGTTCAGAGTGGCTACACCTTC
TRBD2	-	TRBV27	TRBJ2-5	CASSLSPLAGGVHETQYF	TGTGCCAGCAGTTTATCCCCCTTAGCGGGAGGGGTTCACGAGACCCAGTACTTC
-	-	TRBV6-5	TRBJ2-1	CASSYSVRGVEQFF	TGTGCCAGCAGTTACTCCGTGCGGGGTGTTGAGCAGTTCTTC
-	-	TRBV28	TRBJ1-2	CASSPWTKNYGYTF	TGTGCCAGCAGTCCCTGGACAAAGAACTATGGCTACACCTTC
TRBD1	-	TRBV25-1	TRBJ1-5	CASSPGQGGQPQHF	TGTGCCAGCAGTCCGGGACAGGGAGGTCAGCCCCAGCATTTT
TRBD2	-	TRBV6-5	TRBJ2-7	CASSYAGAYEQYF	TGTGCCAGCAGTTACGCGGGGGCCTACGAGCAGTACTTC
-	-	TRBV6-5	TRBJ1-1	CASSYGSQQGSFLF	-
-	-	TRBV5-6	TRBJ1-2	CASSQYRTVYGYTF	TGTGCCAGCAGCCAATACAGGACGGTATATGGCTACACCTTC
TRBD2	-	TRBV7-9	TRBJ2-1	CASSFVAGTYNEQFF	TGTGCCAGCAGCTTTGTAGCGGGGACATACAATGAGCAGTTCTTC
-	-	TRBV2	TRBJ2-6	CASREPVGGRLKWANVLTF	TGTGCCAGCAGGGAACCCGTTGGGGGGAGACTAAAATGGGCCAACGTCCTGACTTTC
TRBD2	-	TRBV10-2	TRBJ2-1	CASSDFGGSDEQFF	TGCGCCAGCAGTGATTTCGGGGGGTCGGATGAGCAGTTCTTC
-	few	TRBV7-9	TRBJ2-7	CASSPVQVSSSYEQYF	TGTGCCAGCAGCCCCGTACAGGTCTCCAGCTCCTACGAGCAGTACTTC
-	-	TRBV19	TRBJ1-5	CASSPVSFVGGNQPQHF	TGTGCCAGTAGTCCCGTTTCTTTCGTCGGGGGCAATCAGCCCCAGCATTTT
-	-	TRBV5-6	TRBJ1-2	CASSVRPGLNYGYTF	TGTGCCAGCAGCGTACGACCGGGGTTGAACTATGGCTACACCTTC
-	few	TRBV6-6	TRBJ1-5	CASTPTVVGEPQHF	TGTGCCAGCACCCCGACAGTCGTGGGCGAGCCCCAGCATTTT
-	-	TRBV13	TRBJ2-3	CASSDRSDTQYF	TGTGCCAGCAGTGACAGGTCGGACACGCAGTATTTT
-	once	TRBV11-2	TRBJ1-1	CASSLRVVETEAFF	TGTGCCAGCAGCCTCAGGGTTGTGGAGACTGAAGCTTTCTTT
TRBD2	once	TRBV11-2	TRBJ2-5	CASSLAGGPQETQYF	TGTGCCAGCAGCCTAGCGGGAGGCCCACAAGAGACCCAGTACTTC
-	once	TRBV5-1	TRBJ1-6	CASSLQRESYNSPLHF	TGCGCCAGCAGCTTGCAGAGGGAGTCCTATAATTCACCCCTCCACTTT
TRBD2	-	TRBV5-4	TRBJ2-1	CASSSLAGVEQFF	TGTGCCAGCAGCTCACTAGCGGGAGTCGAGCAGTTCTTC
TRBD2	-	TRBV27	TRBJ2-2	CASSSLAGAANTGELFF	TGTGCCAGCAGTTCGTTAGCGGGAGCAGCGAACACCGGGGAGCTGTTTTTT
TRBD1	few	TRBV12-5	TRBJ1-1	CASASRTGGAGNTEAFF	TGTGCTAGTGCCTCTCGGACAGGGGGCGCCGGGAACACTGAAGCTTTCTTT
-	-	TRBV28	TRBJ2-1	CASSHLTSSYNEQFF	TGTGCCAGCAGTCACTTAACTAGCTCCTACAATGAGCAGTTCTTC
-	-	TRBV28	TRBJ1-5	CASSLFGWVRVDRQMPQHF	TGTGCCAGCAGTTTATTCGGATGGGTTAGAGTTGACAGGCAAATGCCCCAGCATTTT
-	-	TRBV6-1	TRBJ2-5	CASSEPSSWETQYF	TGTGCCAGCAGTGAACCATCAAGCTGGGAGACCCAGTACTTC
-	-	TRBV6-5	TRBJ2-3	CASSYAVNTDTQYF	TGTGCCAGCAGTTACGCGGTGAACACAGATACGCAGTATTTT
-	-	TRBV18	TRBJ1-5	CASSPRQFPQHF	TGTGCCAGCTCACCTAGACAGTTCCCCCAGCATTTT
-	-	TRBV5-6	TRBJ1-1	CASSFFGEVAFF	TGTGCCAGCAGCTTCTTTGGGGAGGTAGCTTTCTTT
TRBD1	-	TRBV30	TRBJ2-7	CAWRRQGAGEQYF	TGTGCCTGGAGAAGACAGGGGGCTGGCGAGCAGTACTTC
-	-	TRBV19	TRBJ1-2	CASRLTGANYGYTF	TGTGCCAGTAGACTGACAGGCGCTAACTATGGCTACACCTTC
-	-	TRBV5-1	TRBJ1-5	CASSLTVNQPQHF	TGCGCCAGCAGCTTGACAGTCAATCAGCCCCAGCATTTT
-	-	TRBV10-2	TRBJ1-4	CASSDLTGIITNEKLFF	TGCGCCAGCAGTGACCTGACAGGAATAATCACTAATGAAAAACTGTTTTTT
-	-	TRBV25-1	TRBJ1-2	CASSESAGDGYTF	TGTGCCAGCAGTGAATCGGCAGGGGATGGCTACACCTTC
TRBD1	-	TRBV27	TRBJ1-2	CASRNKIQQGDHDYGYTF	TGTGCCAGCAGGAACAAAATTCAACAGGGGGACCATGACTATGGCTACACCTTC
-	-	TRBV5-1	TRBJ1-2	CASSPYSTGGGNYGYTF	TGCGCCAGCAGCCCCTACTCGACAGGAGGAGGTAACTATGGCTACACCTTC
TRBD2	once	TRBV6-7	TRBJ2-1	CASSYGLDSEFKTSGASYNEQFF	TGTGCCAGCAGTTACGGGCTGGACAGCGAATTTAAGACTAGCGGGGCTTCCTACAATGAGCAGTTCTTC
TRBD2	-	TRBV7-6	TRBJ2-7	CASSLPGLAAEQYF	TGTGCCAGCAGCTTACCGGGACTAGCTGCCGAGCAGTACTTC
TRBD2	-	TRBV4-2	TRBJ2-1	CASSQEVRTSSYNEQFF	TGTGCCAGCAGCCAAGAAGTACGGACTAGCTCCTACAATGAGCAGTTCTTC